This T cell receptor (beta chain) was recovered during a study of blood T cells in healthy people across ages (dated by TCRdb to the mid-2010s). Describing the broader study: In model experiments, roughly one uniquely barcoded TCR beta cDNA molecule per two T cells was captured by template switching. The donors were divided into four age groups: young (average around 15 years), middle-aged (roughly 40), aged (roughly 60) and long-lived (around 87). Using the same blood draw, the study looked at two additional independent replicas of 1 million unique cDNA reads for two donors, one aged 18 to 30 and the other aged 80 or older. Age-related changes in TCR beta repertoire diversity were measured in the study by deep sequencing normalized with unique cDNA molecular identifiers.

Points the paper makes about the study in general: Observed TCR beta diversity per million T cells fell roughly linearly with age, and a significant reduction was already apparent by age roughly 40. Because the CMV infection status of the donors was unknown, age-related changes in expanded clonotypes may potentially have been confounded. Conclusive comparison of naive and antigen-experienced compartments was prevented by the profiling of bulk unsorted PBMCs. Compared with the aged group, the long-lived group had more naive CD4+ T cells, fewer expanded clones and increased TCR diversity, suggesting age selection. Total diversity estimates from one million sequenced T cells were considered lower bounds and underestimates. There was a strong correlation between observed TCR beta diversity and the percentage of naive T cells measured by flow cytometry.

Reading from cysteine to phenylalanine, the CDR3 counts 13 amino acids. Here the CDR3 DNA is all that survives: 39 bases in frame from base 1. The germline V gene specifies SQVTM as CDR1 and ANQGSEA as CDR2. Unmatched junction bases come to 9, with V trimmed by 6 bases and J by 5 bases. Systemically healthy Caucasian individuals from Russia, 35 to 40 in total and aged roughly 6 to 95 years, were included as donors. Each donor gave about 9.7 milliliters of peripheral blood, drawn into EDTA-treated Vacutainer tubes. Ficoll-Paque density-gradient centrifugation was used to isolate PBMCs, with at least 6.5 million obtained per sample. Trizol reagent was used to extract total RNA from PBMCs, with at least 5.5 micrograms per sample. The percentages of naive CD45RAhigh/CD27high T cells were determined by flow cytometry on a PBMC aliquot from every donor. Receptor libraries were prepared by 5' RACE. The instrument was an Illumina HiSeq 2500. A second PCR of about 6 to 12 cycles was run with a J-beta primer mix and a sample-barcoded 5' primer. A template-switch 5' adaptor carrying 12 random nucleotides introduced a unique molecular identifier onto each TCR beta cDNA molecule. Each sample yielded at least 2.5 million CDR3-containing paired-end reads. First-strand cDNA synthesis was performed from all RNA using the Mint cDNA synthesis kit, with priming by a TRBC-specific oligonucleotide. All cDNA was treated with uracil-DNA glycosylase and then went through a first 18-cycle PCR with the universal primers M1SS and BC2_uni_R. The paper's data handling went like this. Normalization of each sample was performed by random selection of 1 million high-quality reads, each carrying a distinct molecular identifier. Instead of being binned into consensus sequences, reads that shared molecular identifiers were thrown out. MiTCR, with a Q25 quality threshold and the strictest error-elimination algorithm, was used for CDR3 identification, clonotype clustering and error correction. A nonparametric unseen species model using Euler transformation provided a lower-bound estimate of total TCR beta diversity. Using fastp at Q25 and MiXCR, TCRdb reprocessed the public reads and kept productive beta chains. When rows share a CDR3 protein, they turn into one entry using the most common DNA and genes. TCRdb assigned the V and J calls; the authors' analysis was not used. The sample table shows about 930,000 distinct CDR3 sequences, and 25% to 30% are seen once. The top ten hold roughly 10% of the sample.

This clonotype appeared many times. It lacks a known antigen. Qualities for individual bases were not recorded, and no much larger clone is one base off. This same sample was also taken into another study, of T cells of mothers and their children. The second study, in turn, reports: Donors were nine systemically healthy Caucasian individuals: three mothers and their six children. cDNA synthesis used all of the extracted RNA, with 1.5 ug of RNA in each 15 ul reaction. In the second PCR, the M1S primer added sample barcodes and 2-4 random nucleotides. Over 8.5 million TCR beta CDR3 reads were obtained for each mother, and approximately 3 million reads were obtained for each child. TCR recombination output is similarly shaped by thymic selection in related and unrelated pairs, with a minor effect exerted by inherited differences. Normalized repertoire overlap was always found to be slightly, but never significantly, higher in related mother-child pairs than in unrelated mother-child pairs. No persistent microchimeric T cell clones were detected, at a sensitivity of roughly 99 clones per million clonotypes. To look for features that set related mother-child pairs apart from unrelated individuals, the researchers ran deep NGS to compare the TCR beta repertoires of mothers and children. The mean age was around 40 +/- 4 years for the mothers and around 11 +/- 4 years for the children. Libraries were sequenced on Illumina HiSeq 2000 with 100+100 nt paired-end reads after adapter ligation with NEBNext reagents. To avoid cross-contamination, the mother libraries and the child libraries were prepared a month apart and sequenced in separate runs. Each donor had between roughly 450,000 and 2,100,000 distinct TCR beta clonotypes identified. Naive TCR beta clonotypes were estimated from low-frequency clonotypes matched to each donor's FACS-determined naive share, without sorting.

The receptor was derived from a middle-aged woman in good health. The sequencing sample was made of blood. The rearrangement joined TRBV29-1 to TRBJ1-1, with TRBD1 identical over 7 junction bases. The nucleotide sequence reads as follows: TGCAGCGTGACAGGGAAAGATCCGACTGAAGCTTTCTTT. Its translation reads: CSVTGKDPTEAFF.